Below are 20 T cell receptor beta chains sequenced from a single sample in a study of cytomegalovirus exposure and HLA in healthy donors. Researchers ran the PCR with 60 Vbeta and 13 Jbeta primers. TCRdb keeps only in-frame clones here, not all; method: immunoSEQ multiplex PCR. The sample contains 170,000 or so clones, 80% to 85% of which appear only once. What was sequenced was PBMCs. The source of these receptors is a man in his forties or fifties in good health and CMV-seronegative.

This chain joins TRBV6-1 and TRBJ2-1; 9 bases align to TRBD1. CDR1 and CDR2 (germline): MNHNS, SASEGT. V lost 6 bases, J lost 8 bases, and 8 bases stayed unmatched. This CDR3 contains 14 residues. CDR3 nucleotide sequence: TGTGCCAGCAGCCGGGACAGGGTGGTCCATGAGCAGTTCTTC. Its protein product is CASSRDRVVHEQFF.

The chain joins TRBV19 to TRBJ2-1; 7 bases fit TRBD2. The CDR3 is 16 residues long. Germline CDR1 LNHDA, CDR2 SQIVND (reference sequence). The junction had 11 bases not matched to a gene; V was cut back by 7 bases and J by 2 bases. In DNA, the CDR3 is TGTGCCAGTACCGCTTGGGCGGGGGTACCCTACAATGAGCAGTTCTTC. It specifies CASTAWAGVPYNEQFF.

This chain links TRBV10-3 with TRBJ2-7, with TRBD2 as a possible D gene (6 bases). The V end lost 8 bases, the J end lost 4 bases, and 15 bases lay between the germline ends. This CDR3 comprises 13 residues. Germline V CDR1 and CDR2: ENHRY, SYGVKD. The CDR3 DNA is TGTGCCATCCGCGGGGCCCCTCCATACGAGCAGTACTTC. Protein product: CAIRGAPPYEQYF.

The chain is built from TRBV28 and TRBJ2-1, with D possibly being TRBD1 (8 bases). Germline V lookup: CDR1 MDHEN, CDR2 SYDVKM. The CDR3 sequence is 14 residues long. Trimming removed 5 bases from V and 7 bases from J, with 15 bases in between. CDR3 residues: CASSSGTGRNEQFF. CDR3 nucleotide sequence: TGTGCCAGCAGTAGCGGGACAGGACGTAATGAGCAGTTCTTC.

The rearrangement uses TRBV4-1 and TRBJ2-2; D is possibly TRBD1 (5 bases). Germline assignment: CDR1 MGHRA and CDR2 YSYEKL. The CDR3 covers 16 residues. V lost 4 bases and J 0 bases, leaving 12 bases between the germline ends. DNA for the CDR3: TGCGCCAGCAGCCCACGGACAAATACGAACACCGGGGAGCTGTTTTTT. Amino acids: CASSPRTNTNTGELFF.

The chain joins TRBV5-1 to TRBJ2-1, with D possibly TRBD2 on 7 matching bases. Germline assignment: CDR1 SGHRS and CDR2 YFSETQ. The ends were cut back, 0 bases at V and 8 bases at J, with 15 bases in the middle. This CDR3 is built from 15 residues. The CDR3 nucleotides read TGCGCCAGCAGCTTGGCTAGCGGCGGGGGCGATGAGCAGTTCTTC. This gives the protein CASSLASGGGDEQFF. Full variable domain (rest looked up from reference TRBV5-1 and TRBJ2-1): KAGVTQTPRYLIKTRGQQVTLSCSPISGHRSVSWYQQTPGQGLQFLFEYFSETQRNKGNFPGRFSGRQFSNSRSEMNVSTLELGDSALYLCASSLASGGGDEQFFGPGTRLTVL.

V usage is TRBV7-2 and J usage is TRBJ2-7; TRBD2 agrees at 7 bases. CDR1 SGHTA and CDR2 FQGNSA come from the germline V gene. V lost 8 bases and J lost 7; bases outside the gene matches: 14. The CDR3 runs 14 residues. DNA for the CDR3: TGTGCCAGCGTACCCGGGACTACCTCGAGAGAGCAGTACTTC. Translated, it gives CASVPGTTSREQYF.

This chain connects TRBV6-6 to TRBJ1-2; D is undetermined. Germline lookup yields CDR1 MNHNY and CDR2 SVGAGI (reference sequence). V shed 7 bases and J shed 3 bases, with 18 bases lying between them. The CDR3 contains 15 residues. For the CDR3, the DNA is TGTGCCAGCACCCACCTTACGGGAGGGTACTATGGCTACACCTTC. It codes for CASTHLTGGYYGYTF.

This clone was seen only once. The V gene is TRBV7-6, the J gene TRBJ2-1; D ambiguous. With 7 bases removed from V and 2 bases from J, the gap between germline ends came to 15 bases. The CDR3 totals 15 residues. The V gene's germline CDR1 is SGHVS and CDR2 FNYEAQ. Here the CDR3 DNA reads TGTGCCAGCAAGGCAGGCGTCTCTGCCTACAATGAGCAGTTCTTC. Translation: CASKAGVSAYNEQFF.

The V call is TRBV7-2, the J call TRBJ2-5, with 9 bases fitting TRBD2. J was trimmed by 4 bases and V by 1 base; bases with no gene match: 4. Per germline, CDR1 SGHTA and CDR2 FQGNSA. The CDR3 consists of 15 residues. CDR3 in amino acids: CASSLGTAGGETQYF. CDR3 coding DNA: TGTGCCAGCAGCTTAGGGACAGCGGGGGGAGAGACCCAGTACTTC.

The count of this clone is one. The chain links TRBV6-1 to TRBJ2-5; a weak D match, TRBD1 (5 bases). The J call may be wrong; the DNA end is better matched by TRBJ2-7. Germline V CDR1 and CDR2: MNHNS, SASEGT. The CDR3 is 11 residues long. The CDR3 nucleotides are TGTGCCAGCAGTGAAAGGGGCGAGCAGTACTTC. Translated: CASSERGEQYF.

This clone was seen a single time. The CDR3 protein is CASSLQGYGANVLTF. CDR3 in DNA: TGTGCCAGCAGCTTACAGGGATATGGGGCCAACGTCCTGACTTTC. This chain connects TRBV7-2 to TRBJ2-6; possibly TRBD1 for D (5 bases). V lost 2 bases and J 3 bases, leaving 8 bases between the germline ends. The CDR3 is 15 amino acids. The germline V gene encodes CDR1 SGHTA and CDR2 FQGNSA.

This clone was observed a handful of times. The chain combines TRBV6-4 with TRBJ1-1; a weak D match, TRBD1 (6 bases). V gave up 9 bases and J gave up 1 base, with 9 bases separating them. The germline gives CDR1 MRHNA, CDR2 SNTAGT. The CDR3 loop spans 12 amino acids. In DNA form, the CDR3 reads TGTGCCAGGGGACACAAGAACACTGAAGCTTTCTTT. Translated, it gives CARGHKNTEAFF.

V is TRBV6-5 and J is TRBJ1-2, with D perhaps matching TRBD1 (6 bases). The CDR3 covers 12 residues. Trimming removed 6 bases at V and 3 bases at J, with 8 bases between. Germline CDR1 is MNHEY and CDR2 is SVGAGI. CDR3 in amino acids: CASRQGYYGYTF. The CDR3 DNA is TGTGCCAGCAGACAGGGATACTATGGCTACACCTTC.

V and J are TRBV11-2 and TRBJ1-2, with D perhaps matching TRBD1 (6 bases). CDR3 length equals 14 residues. CDR1 SGHAT and CDR2 FQNNGV come from the germline V gene. The V gene lost 3 bases and the J gene lost 8 bases, with 16 bases spanning the gap. The CDR3 sequence: CASSFAGGQKGYTF. The CDR3 nucleotides are TGTGCCAGCAGCTTCGCCGGGGGGCAAAAAGGCTACACCTTC.

Of note for this clone: Other DNA variants within this sample encode the same CDR3. The DNA for the CDR3 is TGCGCCAGCAGCCAAGGGCAGGGAAGCTCCTACGAGCAGTACTTC. Its translation: CASSQGQGSSYEQYF. The chain carries TRBV4-1 and TRBJ2-7, with a weak D call TRBD1 (5 bases). V dropped 1 base and J dropped 0 bases, with 10 bases sitting between them. Looked up from germline, CDR1 is MGHRA and CDR2 is YSYEKL. CDR3 size: 15 residues.

The CDR3 loop reads CASSWAHNQPQHF. The CDR3 DNA sequence: TGTGCCAGCAGTTGGGCCCACAATCAGCCCCAGCATTTT. The rearrangement links TRBV6-5 to TRBJ1-5; D ambiguous. The CDR3 consists of 13 residues. The V and J ends lost 4 bases and 3 bases respectively, with 7 bases between them. CDR1 is MNHEY and CDR2 is SVGAGI in the germline V gene.

The chain has TRBV5-4 and TRBJ2-7; D is perhaps TRBD2 (6 bases). The CDR3 runs 16 residues. Germline V gives CDR1 SGHNT, CDR2 YYREEE (reference sequence). V lost 4 bases and J lost 3, with 20 bases in between. The CDR3 nucleotides are TGTGCCAGCAGCCCCGGAGGGGACTTAAGTATCTACGAGCAGTACTTC. This encodes CASSPGGDLSIYEQYF.

The V gene is TRBV28, the J gene TRBJ2-5; possible D gene TRBD2, 7 bases. Per the germline V gene, CDR1 is MDHEN and CDR2 is SYDVKM. Deletions cut 2 bases from V and 3 bases from J, with 19 bases between. This CDR3 spans 17 amino acids. CDR3 amino acids: CASSLGALSGDKETQYF. DNA of the CDR3: TGTGCCAGCAGTTTAGGGGCCCTGAGCGGGGACAAAGAGACCCAGTACTTC.

This clone was seen a handful of times. The V gene is TRBV29-1, the J gene TRBJ1-1; tentatively, D is TRBD1 (6 bases). The CDR3 contains 13 residues. Germline V gene data show CDR1 as SQVTM and CDR2 as ANQGSEA. V shed 5 bases and J shed 5 bases, with 15 bases lying between them. The DNA for the CDR3 is TGCAGCGTTAACCAGGGGATAGAGACTGAAGCTTTCTTT. This codes for CSVNQGIETEAFF.